Listed here is a single T cell receptor (beta chain). The sample originates from a study of blood T cell repertoires in COVID-19. Libraries were prepared by immunoSEQ multiplex PCR; TCRdb keeps only in-frame clonotypes and omits some of them. This repertoire shows some 64,000 clones, 70% to 90% found once; its top ten account for around 3.5%. V lost 4 bases and J 6 bases, leaving 10 bases between the germline ends. CDR1 is ENHRY and CDR2 is SYGVKD in the germline V gene. The CDR3 runs to 13 residues. The clonotype was recovered from a man between 50 and 59 years old with active COVID-19. V gene TRBV10-3 combines with J gene TRBJ2-1; D might be TRBD2 (6 bases). Input material: peripheral blood. Written as DNA, the CDR3 is TGTGCCATCAGTGGCGGGGCACGCAATGAGCAGTTCTTC. This translates into CAISGGARNEQFF.